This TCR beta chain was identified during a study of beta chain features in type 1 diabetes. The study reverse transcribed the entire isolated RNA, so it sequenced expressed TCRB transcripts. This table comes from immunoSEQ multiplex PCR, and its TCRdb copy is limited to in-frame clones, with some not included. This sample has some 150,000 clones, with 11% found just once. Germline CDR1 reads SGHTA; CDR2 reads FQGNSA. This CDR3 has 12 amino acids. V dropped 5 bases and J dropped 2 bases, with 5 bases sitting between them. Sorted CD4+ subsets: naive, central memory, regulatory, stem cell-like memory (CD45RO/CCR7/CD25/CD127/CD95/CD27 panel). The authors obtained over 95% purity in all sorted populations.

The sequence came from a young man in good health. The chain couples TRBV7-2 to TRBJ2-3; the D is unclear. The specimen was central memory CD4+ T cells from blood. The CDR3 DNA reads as TGTGCCAGCAGCACCTTCACAGATACGCAGTATTTT. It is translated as CASSTFTDTQYF.